Below are 27 T cell receptor beta chains sequenced from a single sample in a study of cytomegalovirus exposure and HLA in healthy donors. PCR primers comprised 60 Vbeta and 13 Jbeta primers. Sequencing used immunoSEQ multiplex PCR; TCRdb keeps in-frame clones, though not all of them. The sample data list roughly 100,000 clones. Sequencing input: PBMCs. These receptor sequences come from a man aged 45-65 years in good health and CMV-seronegative.

V and J are TRBV6-5 and TRBJ1-2, with 9 bases that match TRBD1. The CDR3 extends over 13 amino acids. Unmatched junction bases numbered 7, after V lost 6 bases and J lost 8 bases. The germline V gene encodes CDR1 MNHEY and CDR2 SVGAGI. The CDR3 sequence: CASSVMTGGGYTF. CDR3 bases: TGTGCCAGCAGCGTTATGACAGGGGGAGGCTACACCTTC.

In nucleotides, the CDR3 is TGTGCCAGCAGTAGGACATTTTGGGCCTACGAGCAGTACTTC. Translated, it gives CASSRTFWAYEQYF. The chain employs TRBV27 and TRBJ2-7, with D perhaps TRBD1 (5 bases). The CDR3 has 14 residues. V gave up 5 bases and J gave up 2 bases, with 13 bases separating them. Germline loops: CDR1 MNHEY, CDR2 SMNVEV (reference sequence).

The chain carries TRBV4-1 and TRBJ2-1, with a possible D match to TRBD2 (6 bases). CDR3 length: 12 residues. Trimming took 1 base from V and 8 from J, leaving 6 bases between them. Germline loops: CDR1 MGHRA, CDR2 YSYEKL. The CDR3 DNA is TGCGCCAGCAGCCAAGGGAGGGATGAGCAGTTCTTC. This encodes CASSQGRDEQFF.

The gene calls are TRBV2 and TRBJ2-7, with TRBD1 as a possible D gene (5 bases). From germline, CDR1 is SNHLY and CDR2 FYNNEI. The V gene lost 8 bases and the J gene lost 3 bases, with 8 bases spanning the gap. CDR3 length: 11 amino acids. CDR3: CASLRDYEQYF. The CDR3 region has the DNA TGTGCCAGCCTCAGGGACTACGAGCAGTACTTC.

The V call is TRBV7-9, the J call TRBJ1-4; TRBD1 aligns across 11 bases. The CDR3 is 15 amino acids. J gave up 6 bases and V 5 bases, and 5 bases lay outside the gene matches. Germline V gene lookup returns CDR1 SEHNR and CDR2 FQNEAQ (reference sequence). CDR3 in amino acids: CASSGRDRGDEKLFF. The CDR3 nucleotides are TGTGCCAGCAGCGGGCGGGACAGGGGGGATGAAAAACTGTTTTTT.

This chain joins TRBV11-2 and TRBJ2-7, with TRBD2 matching over 10 bases. CDR1 SGHAT and CDR2 FQNNGV come from the germline V gene. CDR3 length: 15 residues. V gave up 3 bases and J gave up 3 bases; unmatched junction bases: 5. CDR3 amino acids: CASSFGLADNYEQYF. The DNA for the CDR3 is TGTGCCAGCAGCTTTGGACTAGCGGATAACTACGAGCAGTACTTC.

The chain links TRBV6-1 to TRBJ1-4, with TRBD1 matching over 10 bases. The CDR3 totals 14 residues. The V and J ends lost 6 bases and 8 bases, in that order; junction bases with no gene match: 6. CDR1 is MNHNS and CDR2 is SASEGT in the germline V gene. This chain's CDR3 is CASRTGQGYEKLFF. CDR3 nucleotide sequence: TGTGCCAGCAGGACGGGACAGGGGTACGAAAAACTGTTTTTT.

The V call is TRBV4-1, the J call TRBJ1-5; TRBD1 agrees at 9 bases. Trimming cost V 1 base and J 6 bases; bases outside gene matches: 10. Per the germline V gene, CDR1 is MGHRA and CDR2 is YSYEKL. The CDR3 has 17 residues. Written as DNA, the CDR3 is TGCGCCAGCAGCCAAGCAGAGGACAGGGGAATCCCTCAGCCCCAGCATTTT. Translating it yields CASSQAEDRGIPQPQHF.

The V and J genes are TRBV13 and TRBJ1-6; D call uncertain. Looked up from germline, CDR1 is PRHDT and CDR2 is FYEKMQ (reference sequence). This CDR3 comprises 12 residues. V gave up 5 bases and J gave up 5 bases, with 4 bases separating them. CDR3 sequence reads: CASSQNNSPLHF. The CDR3 DNA reads as TGTGCCAGCAGCCAAAATAATTCACCCCTCCACTTT.

J is TRBJ1-2 and V is TRBV2; the D is unclear. Germline V CDR1 and CDR2: SNHLY, FYNNEI. This CDR3 has 12 amino acids. Between the trimmed V and J ends, which lost 4 bases and 6 bases, there was a span of 9 bases. The CDR3 DNA reads TGTGCCAGCAGTGGCTTCGGGGATGGCTACACCTTC. The encoded protein is CASSGFGDGYTF.

This chain uses TRBV4-2 with TRBJ2-2, with 14 nucleotides matching TRBD2. With 4 bases clipped from V and 4 bases from J, the junction kept 2 bases outside the gene matches. The CDR3 consists of 16 residues. Germline V gives CDR1 LGHNA, CDR2 YNFKEQ. The CDR3 sequence is CASSPGTSGSTGELFF. CDR3 DNA sequence: TGTGCCAGCAGCCCCGGGACTAGCGGGAGCACCGGGGAGCTGTTTTTT.

The chain employs TRBV6-1 and TRBJ2-7, with no clear D. Trimming stripped 0 bases from V and 9 bases from J, with 6 bases between. CDR3 size: 11 residues. In germline, CDR1 is MNHNS, CDR2 SASEGT. The CDR3 DNA reads TGTGCCAGCAGTGAAGCAATGAGGCAGTACTTC. Translation: CASSEAMRQYF.

Here the CDR3 DNA reads TGTGCCAGCACCGGAACTAGCGGGAGTGGCAATGAGCAGTTCTTC. As protein: CASTGTSGSGNEQFF. The chain carries TRBV9 and TRBJ2-1, with 11 nucleotides matching TRBD2. Germline values: CDR1 SGDLS, CDR2 YYNGEE. The CDR3 length is 15 residues. The V gene end was trimmed by 6 bases and the J gene end by 6 bases; junction bases not matched to a gene: 8.

This sequence joins TRBV10-2 and TRBJ2-7; D perhaps matches TRBD1 (5 bases). The CDR3 runs 14 residues. CDR1 is WSHSY, CDR2 SAAADI, per germline. Trimming took off 6 bases at V and 4 bases at J, with 16 bases between the two ends. The CDR3 here is CASRWTLLSYEQYF. As DNA, the CDR3 is TGCGCCAGCAGGTGGACATTATTGAGTTACGAGCAGTACTTC.

The chain employs TRBV5-1 and TRBJ2-1, with D maybe TRBD2 (6 bases). The germline gives CDR1 SGHRS, CDR2 YFSETQ. Trimming removed 0 bases at V and 0 bases at J, with 7 bases between. There are 15 residues in the CDR3. The CDR3 DNA reads as TGCGCCAGCAGCTTGGTGCGGGGCTCCTACAATGAGCAGTTCTTC. Protein product: CASSLVRGSYNEQFF.

The chain recombines TRBV27 with TRBJ1-6, with a tentative D call TRBD1 (6 bases). V was trimmed by 4 bases and J by 9 bases, leaving 10 bases between them. Germline CDR1 reads MNHEY; CDR2 reads SMNVEV (reference sequence). The CDR3 loop spans 13 amino acids. The CDR3 protein is CASSYREGSPLHF. The CDR3 nucleotides read TGTGCCAGCAGTTACAGGGAGGGTTCACCCCTCCACTTT.

The chain joins TRBV4-3 to TRBJ1-2, with TRBD1 matching over 12 bases. The V segment lost 3 bases and the J segment 8 bases; nucleotides outside the gene matches: 7. Germline loops: CDR1 LGHNA, CDR2 YSLEER. This CDR3 has 15 amino acids. The CDR3 coding sequence is TGCGCCAGCAGCCAGACCACGGGACAGGGGGCGGGCTACACCTTC. It codes for CASSQTTGQGAGYTF.

The CDR3 DNA sequence: TGTGCCAGCAGTTACTCGACTGGCAATGAGCAGTTCTTC. Translating it yields CASSYSTGNEQFF. The chain recombines TRBV6-6 with TRBJ2-1; D gene ambiguous. The germline CDR1 and CDR2 sequences are MNHNY and SVGAGI (reference sequence). V shed 0 bases and J shed 6 bases, with 6 bases lying between them. CDR3 size: 13 residues.

The chain is built from TRBV5-4 and TRBJ1-1, with a possible D match to TRBD1 (5 bases). This CDR3 is built from 16 residues. The germline gives CDR1 SGHNT, CDR2 YYREEE (reference sequence). V lost 1 base and J lost 3, with 16 bases in between. CDR3 DNA: TGTGCCAGCAGCTTGAGCGGGGGACGGGCCTACACTGAAGCTTTCTTT. Its protein product is CASSLSGGRAYTEAFF.

The chain recombines TRBV5-4 with TRBJ2-7; D is perhaps TRBD1 (6 bases). With 4 bases removed from V and 7 bases from J, the gap between germline ends came to 15 bases. Germline CDR1 and CDR2: SGHNT and YYREEE (reference sequence). This CDR3 is built from 13 residues. The CDR3 bases are TGTGCCAGCAGCGTGAGACAGGAAGGTGAGCAGTACTTC. It specifies CASSVRQEGEQYF.

This chain joins TRBV2 and TRBJ1-2; no clear D. CDR1 is SNHLY, CDR2 FYNNEI, per germline. Trimming stripped 3 bases from V and 0 bases from J, with 11 bases between. CDR3 length: 15 amino acids. CDR3 nucleotides: TGTGCCAGCAGTGACGTCAGACTTACTAACTATGGCTACACCTTC. Amino acids: CASSDVRLTNYGYTF.

The chain employs TRBV6-5 and TRBJ2-7, with D possibly TRBD2 on 6 matching bases. Germline V gene sequence: CDR1 MNHEY, CDR2 SVGAGI. The CDR3 is made up of 11 amino acids. The V and J ends lost 6 bases and 6 bases respectively, with 9 bases between them. The CDR3 protein is CASRIGSEQYF. CDR3 sequence (DNA): TGTGCCAGCAGGATCGGGAGCGAGCAGTACTTC.

The chain is built from TRBV15 and TRBJ1-5; 7 positions match TRBD1. This CDR3 region has 14 residues. With V trimmed by 5 bases and J by 4 bases, 5 bases remained unmatched. Germline CDR1 is LNHNV and CDR2 is YYDKDF (reference sequence). CDR3 sequence (DNA): TGTGCCACCAGCCATGACAGGGTGAATCAGCCCCAGCATTTT. Translation gives CATSHDRVNQPQHF.

DNA of the CDR3: TGTGCTAGTGGTTTGACCGGGGTCCCGCTCGAGCAGTACTTC. Translated: CASGLTGVPLEQYF. V is TRBV12-5 and J is TRBJ2-5; D possibly corresponds to TRBD2 (5 bases). The J call is doubtful: the DNA matches TRBJ2-7 better. The CDR3 spans 14 residues. In germline, CDR1 is LGHNT, CDR2 FRNRAP.

The chain carries TRBV4-1 and TRBJ2-5; maybe TRBD2 (6 bases). V was trimmed by 4 bases and J by 5 bases, leaving 8 bases between them. Germline-derived CDR1 and CDR2 are MGHRA and YSYEKL. There are 12 residues in the CDR3. CDR3 region: CASSPRGETQYF. DNA of the CDR3: TGCGCCAGCAGCCCCCGGGGGGAGACCCAGTACTTC.

CDR3 residues: CASSPFRNGDEQYF. The CDR3 DNA reads as TGTGCCAGCAGCCCATTCCGGAACGGGGACGAGCAGTACTTC. V and J are TRBV14 and TRBJ2-7, with D possibly TRBD2 on 5 matching bases. The CDR3 runs 14 residues. V gave up 4 bases and J gave up 5 bases, with 15 bases separating them. Germline loops: CDR1 SGHDN, CDR2 FVKESK. Based on the CDR3 plus reference TRBV14 and TRBJ2-7, the full variable domain is EAGVTQFPSHSVIEKGQTVTLRCDPISGHDNLYWYRRVMGKEIKFLLHFVKESKQDESGMPNNRFLAERTGGTYSTLKVQPAELEDSGVYFCASSPFRNGDEQYFGPGTRLTVT.

The chain is built from TRBV5-1 and TRBJ2-3, with D maybe TRBD2 (5 bases). The length of the CDR3 is 15 residues. With 0 bases removed from V and 2 bases from J, the gap between germline ends came to 10 bases. Germline lookup yields CDR1 SGHRS and CDR2 YFSETQ. The CDR3 DNA follows: TGCGCCAGCAGCTTGGCGCCGGGGTCCACAGATACGCAGTATTTT. Its translation: CASSLAPGSTDTQYF.